This T cell receptor (beta chain) was identified during a study of blood T cell repertoires in COVID-19. The table came from immunoSEQ multiplex PCR; TCRdb's copy has only in-frame clones and leaves some out. The sample holds 200,000 to 300,000 clones, 80% to 90% seen once. The CDR3 loop spans 13 amino acids. V gave up 5 bases and J gave up 6 bases; unmatched junction bases: 6. The genes are TRBV12-3 or TRBV12-4 and TRBJ1-1; 7 bases fit TRBD1. This clonotype was obtained from a man aged 35 to 55 who had recovered from COVID-19. Sequenced sample: peripheral blood. In DNA form, the CDR3 reads TGTGCCAGCAGTCCACAGGGGTTGTCTGAAGCTTTCTTT. Translated, it gives CASSPQGLSEAFF.